Listed below are T cell receptor beta chains from one sample, sequenced in a study of STAT3 mutations in large granular lymphocyte leukemia. Here immunoSEQ multiplex PCR was the method, and the copy in TCRdb shows in-frame clones only, minus some. Among 37,000 or so clones listed, more than 70% were seen once. Sequences were obtained from PBMCs. All receptors come from a human donor with T large granular lymphocyte leukemia. Some clones in this sample may be carry-over from other donors' samples. The CDR3 runs from the conserved cysteine through the conserved F or W. The D gene is left open where the match is weak. Some rows have no size entry. The others give once, few or many, or a class for an expanded clone.

>-|TRBV6-5|TRBJ1-2|TRBD1
CASSYATGANYGYTF
TGTGCCAGCAGTTACGCGACAGGGGCCAACTATGGCTACACCTTC
>-|TRBV2|TRBJ2-5|-
CASSGQGETQYF
TGTGCCAGCAGTGGCCAGGGAGAGACCCAGTACTTC
>-|TRBV18|TRBJ2-2|-
CASSRGVLNTGELFF
TGTGCCAGCTCGCGAGGGGTTTTGAACACCGGGGAGCTGTTTTTT
>-|TRBV7-9|TRBJ1-6|TRBD1
CASSLGTALSPLHF
TGTGCCAGCAGCCTCGGGACAGCCTTATCGCCCCTCCACTTT
>-|TRBV7-9|TRBJ2-2|TRBD1
CASSPPRTGATGELFF
TGTGCCAGCAGCCCCCCCAGGACAGGGGCCACCGGGGAGCTGTTTTTT
>-|TRBV7-9|TRBJ2-2|-
CASSRQQNTGELFF
TGTGCCAGCAGTCGACAACAGAACACCGGGGAGCTGTTTTTT
>-|TRBV10-3|TRBJ2-1|TRBD1
CAISEAGGWADEQFF
TGTGCCATCAGTGAGGCAGGGGGCTGGGCAGATGAGCAGTTCTTC
>-|TRBV7-9|TRBJ1-3|-
CASSLGAGNTIYF
TGTGCCAGCAGCCTGGGGGCTGGAAACACCATATATTTT
>-|TRBV2|TRBJ1-6|-
CASSDGVRNSPLHF
TGTGCCAGCAGTGACGGAGTGAGGAATTCACCCCTCCACTTT
>-|TRBV6-5|TRBJ1-2|-
CASSNSKYGYTF
TGTGCCAGCAGCAACTCAAAGTATGGCTACACCTTC
>-|TRBV9|TRBJ2-1|-
CASSVTGRLLDEQFF
TGTGCCAGCAGCGTTACAGGCCGCCTTTTGGATGAGCAGTTCTTC
>-|TRBV4-1|TRBJ1-1|-
CASSLESRGGTEAFF
TGCGCTAGCAGCCTTGAGAGTCGTGGGGGCACTGAAGCTTTCTTT
>-|TRBV5-6|TRBJ2-1|-
CASSLEGGRRAYNEQFF
TGTGCCAGCAGCTTGGAGGGGGGGCGGCGGGCCTACAATGAGCAGTTCTTC
>-|TRBV19|TRBJ2-2|-
CASSPEGFTGELFF
TGTGCCAGTAGTCCCGAGGGGTTCACCGGGGAGCTGTTTTTT
>once|TRBV7-7|TRBJ2-5|TRBD1
CASSRGTGRGGETQYF
TGTGCCAGCAGCCGCGGGACAGGGAGAGGTGGAGAGACCCAGTACTTC
>-|TRBV5-1|TRBJ1-2|-
CASSLNRDTSYGYTF
TGCGCCAGCAGCTTGAACAGGGATACTTCCTATGGCTACACCTTC
>-|TRBV28|TRBJ2-5|-
CASSPPGGPYQETQYF
TGTGCCAGCAGCCCTCCGGGGGGCCCGTACCAAGAGACCCAGTACTTC
>-|TRBV5-1|TRBJ2-5|-
CASSLVPTRFPETQYF
TGCGCCAGCAGCTTGGTTCCCACTCGGTTCCCAGAGACCCAGTACTTC
>once|TRBV20-1|TRBJ2-6|-
CSGFGANVLTF
TGCAGTGGTTTTGGGGCCAACGTCCTGACTTTC
>-|TRBV7-9|TRBJ1-4|-
CASSFGRGEKLFF
TGTGCCAGCAGCTTTGGTCGTGGCGAAAAACTGTTTTTT
>-|TRBV5-1|TRBJ1-1|TRBD1
CASSLSQRQGLETEAFF
TGCGCCAGCAGCTTGAGCCAACGACAGGGGTTGGAGACTGAAGCTTTCTTT
>-|TRBV11-2|TRBJ2-4|TRBD2
CASSPGTSVSHDIQYF
TGTGCCAGCAGCCCCGGGACTAGCGTTTCCCATGACATTCAGTACTTC
>-|TRBV18|TRBJ2-7|-
CASSPDSSYEQYF
TGTGCCAGCTCACCCGACAGTTCCTACGAGCAGTACTTC
>-|TRBV25-1|TRBJ2-5|TRBD2
CASSDYFGLAAETQYF
TGTGCCAGCAGTGATTATTTTGGGCTAGCGGCGGAGACCCAGTACTTC
>-|TRBV6-5|TRBJ1-5|-
CASSYSRGGNQPQHF
TGTGCCAGCAGTTACTCACGGGGCGGCAATCAGCCCCAGCATTTT